This entry features one TCR beta chain sequence. The antigen is undetermined. A multiplex PCR was run with 60 Vbeta primers and 13 Jbeta primers. TCRdb's table, derived via immunoSEQ multiplex PCR, lists solely in-frame clones and lacks some. The table has under 150,000 clones, approximately 82% seen once; the top ten hold roughly 2.7%. This sample was included in a study of cytomegalovirus exposure and HLA in healthy donors. Study context: Among the approximately 380 donors who were genotyped, 81% fell in the genetic ancestry cluster that is associated with self-reported Caucasian donors.

Findings and limits, study-wide: Sequencing probably produced one cluster of sequence variants that were highly shared.

Germline V gene lookup returns CDR1 SGDLS and CDR2 YYNGEE. The CDR3 has 14 amino acids. V was pared by 4 bases and J by 2 bases, with 10 bases between. This chain joins TRBV9 and TRBJ1-3; D is perhaps TRBD1 (6 bases). Material for sequencing was PBMCs. The receptor's source is a man aged 45-60 years in good health and CMV-seronegative. CDR3 residues: CASSPWTAGNTIYF. The CDR3 DNA is TGTGCCAGCAGCCCTTGGACAGCTGGAAACACCATATATTTT.